This entry concerns a single TCR beta chain. Its antigen remains unidentified. No much larger clone exists at a distance of one base, and base qualities are not known. These data are taken from a study of CD8 T cells in Susac syndrome (dated by TCRdb to about 2019). Study-level background: Whether CD8+ T cell activation and differentiation in Susac syndrome was antigen driven was tested using repertoire sequencing. The paper's findings and limits, for the study overall: The study acknowledged that relatively few individuals were included in the TCR sequencing and HLA analysis.

High-throughput TCR beta sequencing profiled peripheral blood CD8+ and CD4+ T cells from healthy donors, Susac syndrome patients and multiple sclerosis patients. Multiple sclerosis controls were treatment-naive patients with stable or active relapsing-remitting disease fulfilling revised McDonald criteria. Bulk CD8+ and CD4+ T cells were purified magnetically by negative isolation, whereas CD8+ TEMRA cells were enriched by FACS. Blood was collected in EDTA tubes and processed within 24 hours, with PBMCs isolated through density gradient centrifugation. PBMCs intended for TCR sequencing were frozen in liquid nitrogen and were later thawed in a 37 degrees C water bath. A purity of at least 90% was achieved for sorted or isolated CD4+, CD8+ and CD8+ TEMRA cells. RNA was extracted using the RNeasy kit, and about 0.45 to 1 microgram was reverse transcribed with random hexamers. TCR beta CDR3 regions were amplified with the immunoSEQ multiplex PCR assay covering 54 Vbeta and 13 Jbeta segments. PCR amplification bias was corrected by using a synthetic template baseline for primer optimization and computational correction. The paper's processing steps were these. Only productive sequences were kept, with reads annotated to V, D and J genes according to IMGT and analyzed in immunoSEQ Analyzer. To calculate clonality, Shannon entropy was normalized by log2 of the number of productive unique sequences and then subtracted from one. For each patient and control, public and private clones were evaluated among the 100 most prevalent clones. Clones were defined as Susac-specific when absent from the healthy and MS cohorts, from approximately 1,100 published viral clones and from other ImmuneACCESS disease sequences. TCRdb reprocessed the public reads (quality trimming at Q25 with fastp, clone calling with MiXCR) and kept in-frame beta chains. Every entry covers one CDR3 protein and lists the most common genes and DNA from its rows. TCRdb assigned the V and J calls; the authors' analysis was not used. In this sample the table shows 130,000 or so distinct CDR3 sequences, approximately 95% of which occur a single time. The ten largest clones capture 0.095% to 0.14% of the sample.

The TCR was taken from a human donor with multiple sclerosis. The specimen sequenced was CD4+ T cells from PBMCs.

At the DNA level, the sequence is TGCAGTGCTCACAGGGGGATGATGGGGACTGAAGCTTTCTTT. Its translation reads: CSAHRGMMGTEAFF. The sequence links TRBV20-1 to TRBJ1-1, with 8 middle bases fitting TRBD1. V ends up 5 bases short and J 5 bases short, with an unmatched junction base count of 10. According to the germline V gene (reference sequence), CDR1 reads DFQATT and CDR2 reads SNEGSKA. The CDR3 spans 14 residues, from the cysteine through the phenylalanine. Only the CDR3 DNA stays, 42 bases, in frame from base 1.